The T cell receptor (beta chain) described here comes from a study of T cells in localized non-small cell lung cancer. Study-wide results and caveats: Tumor trailed uninvolved adjacent lung in T cell clonality, which peaked there. Sequence data derive from only one tumor region, so heterogeneity remains possible. An association was observed between higher blood T cell density and longer overall survival. Median around 62 top-100 tumor clones were shared with paired adjacent lung.

The CDR3 is 16 residues long. Germline V CDR1 and CDR2: SGHTA, FQGNSA. V lost 1 base, J lost 6 bases, and 5 bases stayed unmatched. Turning to this clone: Its antigen remains unidentified.

Here immunoSEQ multiplex PCR was the method, and the copy in TCRdb shows in-frame clones only, minus some. This table holds 70,000 to 100,000 clones, 80% found once. The V gene is TRBV7-2, the J gene TRBJ2-4, with 11 bases fitting TRBD1. This receptor was identified in a female donor aged 60 or older with stage I lung adenocarcinoma. Specimen: peripheral blood, collected before any cancer treatment. CDR3 residues: CASSLDFGTGGNIQYF. CDR3 nucleotide sequence: TGTGCCAGCAGCTTAGATTTTGGGACAGGGGGAAACATTCAGTACTTC.